Here is one TCR beta chain with its context. The clone's antigen remains unknown. The sample holds no much larger clone one base away, and base qualities are not on file. The data were obtained in a study of Tregs in tolerant kidney transplant recipients (dated by TCRdb to the late 2010s). Broadly, across the study: Before combined kidney and bone marrow transplantation, this study identified donor-specific regulatory T cells using TCRbeta sequencing and then followed those same cells after transplant. TCRbeta repertoire sequencing was used in a few healthy controls to compare several ways of expanding Tregs specific for an allogeneic donor. General study outcomes and caveats: The study was constrained by small patient numbers, and validation of the findings is required in larger populations and under other immunosuppression protocols. Biological reproducibility was not directly assessed, although technical replication error appeared to be minimal. Expanding Tregs with activated donor B cells appeared to identify the most biologically relevant and donor-specific TCRbeta repertoire.

Unstimulated Tregs (CD4+CD25+CD127-), CD4+ non-Tregs (CD4+CD25-), CD4 and CD8 cells were FACS-sorted from thawed PBMCs. Healthy control blood came either as purchased buffy coats or from healthy volunteers. Healthy control blood was processed by Ficoll density gradient to PBMCs and cryopreserved; patient PBMCs were collected before and after transplant. For TCRbeta CDR3 sequencing, genomic DNA from the sorted cells was extracted using the QIAGEN DNeasy Blood and Tissue Kit. High-throughput TCRbeta CDR3 sequencing, including PCR amplification with bias correction and internal controls, was performed commercially through immunoSEQ. Under the source paper's analysis protocol: Unique productive TCRbeta sequences were defined by CDR3 nucleotide sequence where primers matched, and otherwise by CDR3 amino acid sequence together with Vbeta and Jbeta genes. To correct sorting error, sequences shared between sorted populations at a frequency ratio of 2:1 or less were removed; the rest were assigned to the higher population. A sequence counted as donor-reactive if, in CFSE-low cells, the sequence had a frequency of at least 0.01% and was expanded at least 5-fold compared with unstimulated cells. Jensen-Shannon divergence calculated on the top 100 TCRbeta sequences ranked by frequency was used to measure repertoire divergence. When a sample had multiple sequencing runs, each run was corrected for sorting error separately and the runs were then pooled. The table was pulled from immuneACCESS by TCRdb, which kept in-frame rearrangements only. Such tables lose some clones; where checked, under half of the loss comes from unresolved V genes, and the rest has no known cause. That table furnishes V, J and clone size, whereas the DNA furnished D and trimming. This sample is represented by tens of thousands of clones; approximately 92% of them were singletons. The top ten hold approximately 4.8% of the sample.

Sequences were obtained from CD8+ T cells from blood. This TCR was recovered from a human donor in good health.

This receptor carries the CDR3 CASSMADRTQYF. At the DNA level, the sequence is TGTGCCAGTAGTATGGCGGACCGTACGCAGTATTTT. This chain is built from TRBV19 and TRBJ2-3; the D gene identity is not certain. The CDR3 spans 12 residues, from the cysteine through the phenylalanine. Just CDR3 DNA is preserved here, 36 bases in frame from base 1. V loses 3 bases of germline sequence and J loses 8 bases, and the interval between the two ends is 9 bases. The germline V gene (reference sequence) supplies CDR1 LNHDA and CDR2 SQIVND.